This TCR beta chain stems from a study of early T cells in non-severe SARS-CoV-2 infection. Study at large: The study sequenced bulk RNA from unsorted whole blood, with chains unpaired.

Notes on this clonotype: Its target is unknown.

Overall study results and limits: The VDJdb matching leaned toward anti-spike CD8 responses and overlooked private and CD4 specificities.

As part of library construction, unique molecular identifiers were attached to individual cDNA molecules. TCRdb reprocessed the 5' RACE reads via MiXCR and lists one record per CDR3 protein. The data hold about 76,000 distinct CDR3 sequences, with about a sixth observed a single time. After removal of 2 bases from V and 1 base from J, the junction contained 15 bases not matched to a gene. Germline V gene lookup returns CDR1 SGHTA and CDR2 FQGNSA. This CDR3 is built from 19 residues. Source material: whole blood. The rearrangement uses TRBV7-2 and TRBJ2-7; TRBD2 matches 9 bases. This clonotype originated in an adult who was a healthcare worker with PCR-confirmed SARS-CoV-2 infection or an uninfected control (not recorded which). The CDR3 here is CASSLTSGLAGKGSYEQYF. In nucleotides, the CDR3 is TGTGCCAGCAGCTTAACGTCGGGTCTAGCGGGGAAAGGATCCTACGAGCAGTACTTC.